These 3 T cell receptor beta chains were sequenced from one sample in a study of PD-1 blockade in classical Hodgkin lymphoma. Each patient's relapse followed autologous stem cell transplantation, and brentuximab vedotin exposure varied. The repertoire was sequenced with immunoSEQ multiplex PCR; TCRdb's copy has only in-frame clones and lacks some. Found here are 100,000 to 130,000 clones, roughly 87% of them singletons; the top ten hold roughly 21%. The sample in question was peripheral blood mononuclear cells (PBMCs), obtained before the second cycle of nivolumab. These receptors came from a human donor with classical Hodgkin lymphoma.

The rearrangement uses TRBV2 and TRBJ1-6; D is unresolved. Germline CDR1 and CDR2: SNHLY and FYNNEI. The V end lost 4 bases, the J end lost 4 bases, and 14 bases lay between the germline ends. The CDR3 contains 16 residues. The CDR3 nucleotides read TGTGCCAGCAGTGGTATGATTGTGGGTTATAATTCACCCCTCCACTTT. Protein: CASSGMIVGYNSPLHF.

The V and J genes are TRBV5-1 and TRBJ2-3; 8 positions match TRBD2. This CDR3 spans 17 amino acids. Germline CDR1 and CDR2: SGHRS and YFSETQ. Trimming cost V 3 bases and J 0 bases; bases outside gene matches: 9. CDR3 in DNA: TGCGCCAGCAGCTCGGCGGGACTAGGCCTAAGCACAGATACGCAGTATTTT. Translated, it gives CASSSAGLGLSTDTQYF.

The V and J genes are TRBV10-1 and TRBJ1-1; 7 positions match TRBD1. With 6 bases clipped from V and 5 bases from J, the junction kept 12 bases outside the gene matches. This CDR3 is 15 amino acids long. Germline values: CDR1 WNHNN, CDR2 SYGVQD (reference sequence). The CDR3 coding sequence is TGCGCCAGCAGCGATGACAGGGTCCGCTCTACTGAAGCTTTCTTT. Residues: CASSDDRVRSTEAFF.